This entry lists 19 T cell receptor beta chains sequenced from one sample in a study of control samples from healthy donors and cancer patients. Sequenced by immunoSEQ multiplex PCR; TCRdb stores in-frame clones only, minus some. The sample includes around 130,000 clones, around nine tenths of them seen just once. Sequencing was performed on blood. These receptors originate from a man aged 30 to 45 in good health.

The rearrangement links TRBV15 to TRBJ1-1, with D perhaps matching TRBD1 (6 bases). Germline V lookup: CDR1 LNHNV, CDR2 YYDKDF (reference sequence). Trimming removed 3 bases at V and 5 bases at J, with 13 bases between. The CDR3 covers 14 residues. CDR3 nucleotide sequence: TGTGCCACCAGCAGGGACAGACTAAGGACTGAAGCTTTCTTT. The encoded protein is CATSRDRLRTEAFF.

The chain couples TRBV30 to TRBJ2-7; no reliable D call. V lost 2 bases and J 1 base, leaving 15 bases between the germline ends. This CDR3 region has 15 residues. Germline CDR1 is GTSNPN and CDR2 is SVGIG (reference sequence). This CDR3 reads CAWSLGLGISYEQYV. For the CDR3, the DNA is TGTGCCTGGAGTTTGGGTCTGGGCATTTCCTACGAGCAGTACGTC.

The chain links TRBV9 to TRBJ1-3, with D unclear. Germline V gene data show CDR1 as SGDLS and CDR2 as YYNGEE. V gave up 3 bases and J gave up 1 base, with 2 bases separating them. This CDR3 region has 12 residues. CDR3 coding DNA: TGTGCCAGCAGCGCATCTGGAAACACCATATATTTT. Its translation is CASSASGNTIYF. Variable domain in full (rest from reference TRBV9 and TRBJ1-3): DSGVTQTPKHLITATGQRVTLRCSPRSGDLSVYWYQQSLDQGLQFLIQYYNGEERAKGNILERFSAQQFPDLHSELNLSSLELGDSALYFCASSASGNTIYFGEGSWLTVV.

This chain joins TRBV19 and TRBJ1-2, with D uncertain. The CDR3 runs to 16 residues. Germline V CDR1 and CDR2: LNHDA, SQIVND (reference sequence). The V and J ends lost 3 bases and 4 bases respectively, with 18 bases between them. DNA of the CDR3: TGTGCCAGTAGTATTGTCAGTGGGGAGTTCTCCTATGGCTACACCTTC. This sequence encodes CASSIVSGEFSYGYTF.

V usage is TRBV12-5 and J usage is TRBJ1-1; 8 nucleotides match TRBD1. Trimming at V came to 2 bases and at J to 2 bases, leaving 4 bases not matched to a gene. The length of the CDR3 is 15 residues. Germline lookup yields CDR1 LGHNT and CDR2 FRNRAP. DNA of the CDR3: TGTGCTAGTGGTTTGATGGACAGGGCTAACACTGAAGCTTTCTTT. Amino acid sequence: CASGLMDRANTEAFF.

This chain connects TRBV27 to TRBJ1-2; no firm D call. The germline V gene encodes CDR1 MNHEY and CDR2 SMNVEV (reference sequence). This CDR3 comprises 14 residues. V was pared by 3 bases and J by 4 bases, with 12 bases between. CDR3: CASSFTWGSYGYTF. As DNA, the CDR3 is TGTGCCAGCAGTTTCACGTGGGGAAGCTATGGCTACACCTTC.

This clone has only one observation. This chain connects TRBV15 to TRBJ2-1, with D possibly TRBD1 on 5 matching bases. Germline-derived CDR1 and CDR2 are LNHNV and YYDKDF (reference sequence). V lost 0 bases and J lost 1, with 13 bases in between. This CDR3 has 17 amino acids. The DNA of the CDR3 is TGTGCCACCAGCAGAGACGTAGGGGCGCTATCCTACAATGAGCAGTTCTTC. It encodes CATSRDVGALSYNEQFF.

The chain carries TRBV28 and TRBJ1-4; 7 bases are shared with TRBD1. Germline CDR1 and CDR2: MDHEN and SYDVKM. The CDR3 runs to 15 residues. After removal of 9 bases from V and 4 bases from J, the junction contained 11 bases not matched to a gene. The CDR3 DNA reads as TGTGCCAGTACCGGGACAGCTTTCTATAATGAAAAACTGTTTTTT. Translation: CASTGTAFYNEKLFF.

This chain uses TRBV7-9 with TRBJ2-1; 9 positions match TRBD2. Germline V CDR1 and CDR2: SEHNR, FQNEAQ (reference sequence). This CDR3 is 15 amino acids long. J gave up 5 bases and V 2 bases, and 4 bases lay outside the gene matches. The CDR3 DNA reads as TGTGCCAGCAGCTTACGGCGGGAGGGCGACAATGAGCAGTTCTTC. It specifies CASSLRREGDNEQFF.

V is TRBV11-3 and J is TRBJ2-2; 8 bases map to TRBD1. V lost 2 bases to trimming and J lost 4 bases; unmatched junction nucleotides: 6. The CDR3 contains 16 residues. Per germline, CDR1 SGHNT and CDR2 YENEEA. CDR3 sequence reads: CASSLNSGTGTGELFF. CDR3 in DNA: TGTGCCAGCAGCTTAAACTCCGGGACAGGCACCGGGGAGCTGTTTTTT. Using reference TRBV11-3 and TRBJ2-2 for the parts outside the CDR3, the full variable domain is EAGVVQSPRYKIIEKKQPVAFWCNPISGHNTLYWYLQNLGQGPELLIRYENEEAVDDSQLPKDRFSAERLKGVDSTLKIQPAELGDSAVYLCASSLNSGTGTGELFFGEGSRLTVL.

This sequence joins TRBV27 and TRBJ1-6; 12 nucleotides match TRBD1. Germline V gene data show CDR1 as MNHEY and CDR2 as SMNVEV (reference sequence). V lost 1 base, J lost 2 bases, and 6 bases stayed unmatched. The CDR3 is made up of 19 amino acids. CDR3 loop: CASSLYGTGGYTYNSPLHF. The CDR3 DNA reads as TGTGCCAGCAGTTTATATGGGACAGGGGGCTATACCTATAATTCACCCCTCCACTTT.

With respect to this clone: In the same sample, other DNA sequences code for this CDR3. The V call is TRBV11-3, the J call TRBJ1-1; D remains ambiguous. This CDR3 is 14 amino acids long. V was shortened by 3 bases and J by 8 bases, with 16 bases between the two germline ends. Germline assignment: CDR1 SGHNT and CDR2 YENEEA. CDR3 nucleotide sequence: TGTGCCAGCAGCTTTCGACCCCACAGCACCGAAGCTTTCTTT. It translates to CASSFRPHSTEAFF.

The rearrangement uses TRBV19 and TRBJ1-4, with D possibly being TRBD1 (6 bases). With 5 bases removed from V and 8 bases from J, the gap between germline ends came to 12 bases. There are 13 residues in the CDR3. CDR1 and CDR2 from the germline V gene are LNHDA and SQIVND (reference sequence). CDR3: CASSPVTGEKLFF. As DNA, the CDR3 is TGTGCCAGTAGTCCCGTAACAGGGGAAAAACTGTTTTTT. Together with reference TRBV19 and TRBJ1-4, the CDR3 gives the full variable domain: DGGITQSPKYLFRKEGQNVTLSCEQNLNHDAMYWYRQDPGQGLRLIYYSQIVNDFQKGDIAEGYSVSREKKESFPLTVTSAQKNPTAFYLCASSPVTGEKLFFGSGTQLSVL.

V and J are TRBV14 and TRBJ1-4, with 7 nucleotides matching TRBD1. Per germline, CDR1 SGHDN and CDR2 FVKESK. The CDR3 runs 15 residues. V gave up 5 bases and J gave up 1 base; unmatched junction bases: 4. The CDR3 spells CASSARTGTNEKLFF. The CDR3 DNA reads as TGTGCCAGCAGCGCACGGACAGGAACTAATGAAAAACTGTTTTTT.

This chain uses TRBV29-1 with TRBJ1-2; D might be TRBD1 (6 bases). The CDR3 has 13 amino acids. V was clipped by 4 bases and J by 5 bases, with 14 bases between them. The germline gives CDR1 SQVTM, CDR2 ANQGSEA. Written as DNA, the CDR3 is TGCAGCGTTGCAGGGGTTCGCGGGTATGGCTACACCTTC. This encodes CSVAGVRGYGYTF. Looking up the rest from reference TRBV29-1 and TRBJ1-2 gives the full variable domain: SAVISQKPSRDICQRGTSLTIQCQVDSQVTMMFWYRQQPGQSLTLIATANQGSEATYESGFVIDKFPISRPNLTFSTLTVSNMSPEDSSIYLCSVAGVRGYGYTFGSGTRLTVV.

The V gene is TRBV10-1, the J gene TRBJ2-2; D may be TRBD1 or TRBD2 (5 bases each). The CDR3 runs 13 residues. Germline loops: CDR1 WNHNN, CDR2 SYGVQD (reference sequence). V was clipped by 4 bases and J by 7 bases, with 10 bases between them. CDR3 sequence: CASSVSGRGELFF. DNA of the CDR3: TGCGCCAGCAGTGTTTCGGGGCGCGGGGAGCTGTTTTTT.

V and J are TRBV29-1 and TRBJ2-5; D is tentatively TRBD1 or TRBD2 (5 bases each). V dropped 4 bases and J dropped 5 bases, with 14 bases sitting between them. Germline CDR1 SQVTM, CDR2 ANQGSEA. This CDR3 contains 13 residues. DNA for the CDR3: TGCAGCGTTGGACCGCAAGAGGGGGAGACCCAGTACTTC. It encodes CSVGPQEGETQYF.

The chain employs TRBV18 and TRBJ1-5, with TRBD1 as a possible D gene (6 bases). V lost 3 bases, J lost 4 bases, and 10 bases lay in between. CDR1 and CDR2 from the germline V gene are KGHSH and LQKENI. The CDR3 is 14 residues long. CDR3 amino acids: CASSPAQGNQPQHF. CDR3 DNA sequence: TGTGCCAGCTCACCGGCACAGGGTAATCAGCCCCAGCATTTT.

The chain links TRBV29-1 to TRBJ1-4, with TRBD1 matching over 7 bases. Looked up from germline, CDR1 is SQVTM and CDR2 is ANQGSEA. The CDR3 has 14 residues. V trimming: 6 bases; J trimming: 7 bases; junction bases outside the gene matches: 11. DNA for the CDR3: TGCAGCGTAGGGGATGACAGGGAGGGTGAAAAACTGTTTTTT. Protein: CSVGDDREGEKLFF.